Presented here are 17 T cell receptor beta chains from one specimen sequenced in a study of response to subunit inactivated influenza vaccine. TCRdb reanalysed the RT-PCR reads using MiXCR and keeps one entry per CDR3 protein. This table has 450,000 to 600,000 distinct CDR3 sequences, 6% to 9% appearing once. The sample here was PBMCs from blood, taken around 2 years after vaccination. These receptors were taken from a man between 50 and 69 years old who received an inactivated influenza vaccine.

The chain joins TRBV6-5 to TRBJ2-2; TRBD1 aligns across 9 bases. The CDR3 has 15 residues. Germline assignment: CDR1 MNHEY and CDR2 SVGAGI. V was clipped by 2 bases and J by 5 bases; unmatched bases: 3. CDR3 in DNA: TGTGCCAGCAGTTACGGACAGGGGAGTACCGGGGAGCTGTTTTTT. This translates into CASSYGQGSTGELFF.

In its sample, this clonotype was seen many times. The V call is TRBV5-1, the J call TRBJ1-1; no reliable D call. From germline, CDR1 is SGHRS and CDR2 YFSETQ. V gave up 0 bases and J gave up 7 bases, with 7 bases separating them. The CDR3 runs to 12 residues. The CDR3 coding sequence is TGCGCCAGCAGCTTGGGGGAGGGTGAAGCTTTCTTT. As protein: CASSLGEGEAFF. Drawing the rest from reference TRBV5-1 and TRBJ1-1, the complete variable domain is KAGVTQTPRYLIKTRGQQVTLSCSPISGHRSVSWYQQTPGQGLQFLFEYFSETQRNKGNFPGRFSGRQFSNSRSEMNVSTLELGDSALYLCASSLGEGEAFFGQGTRLTVV.

This clonotype was detected many times. The gene calls are TRBV7-2 and TRBJ2-3; 8 bases are a match to TRBD2. CDR1 and CDR2 from the germline V gene are SGHTA and FQGNSA. The CDR3 sequence is 15 residues long. Trimming at V came to 2 bases and at J to 6 bases, leaving 7 bases not matched to a gene. As DNA, the CDR3 is TGTGCCAGCAGCTTATGGCGGGAGGATGGGGATACGCAGTATTTT. It is translated as CASSLWREDGDTQYF.

This clonotype was seen more than once but under ten times. This chain uses TRBV4-3 with TRBJ2-7; the match to TRBD1 covers 8 bases. Per the germline V gene, CDR1 is LGHNA and CDR2 is YSLEER. V shed 3 bases, J shed 3 bases, and the junction held 7 bases outside the gene matches. The CDR3 covers 15 residues. Here the CDR3 DNA reads TGCGCCAGCAGCCAGTACATTACAGGGGGCTACGAGCAGTACTTC. Its translation is CASSQYITGGYEQYF.

In its sample, this clonotype was seen a few times. The chain couples TRBV9 to TRBJ2-1; D possibly corresponds to TRBD2 (6 bases). Looked up from germline, CDR1 is SGDLS and CDR2 is YYNGEE. The CDR3 contains 13 residues. Trimming shortened V by 1 base and J by 6 bases, and 8 bases separated the two germline ends. CDR3 amino acids: CASSVTTSNEQFF. The CDR3 coding sequence is TGTGCCAGCAGCGTAACGACTAGCAATGAGCAGTTCTTC.

This clonotype was seen a handful of times. The chain combines TRBV5-1 with TRBJ1-2, with D possibly matching TRBD1 (5 bases). CDR1 is SGHRS, CDR2 YFSETQ, per germline. Between the trimmed V and J ends, which lost 3 bases and 3 bases, there was a span of 12 bases. This CDR3 contains 14 residues. CDR3 sequence (DNA): TGCGCCAGCAGCTGGAGGGGCGCGGACTATGGCTACACCTTC. Protein: CASSWRGADYGYTF.

V and J are TRBV10-3 and TRBJ2-1, with 12 bases aligning to TRBD1. Germline lookup yields CDR1 ENHRY and CDR2 SYGVKD. This CDR3 is built from 14 residues. The J segment lost 9 bases and the V segment lost 8 bases, leaving 8 bases of the junction unmatched. Here the CDR3 DNA reads TGTGCCATCGGAAGGGGACAGGGGGCCAGTGAGCAGTTCTTC. Encoded protein: CAIGRGQGASEQFF.

The chain uses TRBV20-1 and TRBJ2-1; TRBD2 aligns across 9 bases. The V and J ends lost 3 bases and 7 bases, in that order; junction bases with no gene match: 10. The CDR3 runs 15 residues. Germline loops: CDR1 DFQATT, CDR2 SNEGSKA (reference sequence). CDR3 DNA: TGCAGTGCTAGCCGGGGTAGCGGGAGTTATAATGAGCAGTTCTTC. The encoded protein is CSASRGSGSYNEQFF.

The rearrangement uses TRBV10-3 and TRBJ1-4; TRBD1 matches 9 bases. Looked up from germline, CDR1 is ENHRY and CDR2 is SYGVKD. The J segment lost 6 bases and the V segment lost 6 bases, leaving 5 bases of the junction unmatched. The CDR3 totals 14 residues. The CDR3 here is CAISSGTGYEKLFF. The DNA of the CDR3 is TGTGCCATCAGCTCCGGGACAGGGTATGAAAAACTGTTTTTT.

This clonotype occurred a few times. A much larger clone is a single base away; this may be a read error. The gene calls are TRBV27 and TRBJ2-2; D is perhaps TRBD2 (6 bases). The V and J ends lost 2 bases and 6 bases respectively, with 10 bases between them. CDR3 length: 14 residues. The germline CDR1 and CDR2 sequences are MNHEY and SMNVEV (reference sequence). CDR3 sequence reads: CASSLNWGAGELFF. CDR3 bases: TGTGCCAGCAGTTTAAATTGGGGGGCCGGGGAGCTGTTTTTT.

This clonotype was seen ten or more times. The chain couples TRBV2 to TRBJ1-5; no reliable D call. Trimming took off 3 bases at V and 3 bases at J, with 12 bases between the two ends. Germline V gene data show CDR1 as SNHLY and CDR2 as FYNNEI. CDR3 size: 15 residues. CDR3 coding DNA: TGTGCCAGCAGTGAGAGCACTCCCTACAATCAGCCCCAGCATTTT. Translating it yields CASSESTPYNQPQHF.

This clonotype turned up a few times. This chain joins TRBV12-3 or TRBV12-4 and TRBJ2-2; D ambiguous. V gave up 7 bases and J gave up 0 bases, with 12 bases separating them. The CDR3 sequence is 15 residues long. CDR3 loop: CASMLGSTNTGELFF. The CDR3 DNA reads TGTGCCAGCATGTTGGGCAGTACGAACACCGGGGAGCTGTTTTTT.

This chain joins TRBV6-2 or TRBV6-3 and TRBJ2-7; 7 bases match TRBD2. V dropped 5 bases and J dropped 3; count of bases not matched to a gene: 7. This CDR3 region has 14 residues. The germline gives CDR1 MNHEY, CDR2 SVGEGT. CDR3 nucleotide sequence: TGTGCCAGCAGTCCCGGGACTACTTTCTACGAGCAGTACTTC. This gives the protein CASSPGTTFYEQYF.

The chain links TRBV6-5 to TRBJ1-5, with a possible D match to TRBD1 (6 bases). CDR1 and CDR2 (germline): MNHEY, SVGAGI. This CDR3 comprises 12 residues. Trimming took off 7 bases at V and 6 bases at J, with 10 bases between the two ends. The CDR3 region has the DNA TGTGCCAGCAAGGGGGTAGGTCAGCCCCAGCATTTT. It translates to CASKGVGQPQHF.

The chain joins TRBV7-2 to TRBJ2-3; D is unresolved. CDR1 is SGHTA, CDR2 FQGNSA, per germline. The CDR3 extends over 16 amino acids. V lost 6 bases, J lost 4 bases, and 20 bases lay in between. The CDR3: CASSIRASSPPDTQYF. The DNA of the CDR3 is TGTGCCAGCAGTATCCGGGCCTCATCCCCCCCAGATACGCAGTATTTT.

This clonotype has a count of ten or more. This chain uses TRBV6-2 or TRBV6-3 with TRBJ2-3; TRBD2 might be the D (6 bases). The V end lost 2 bases, the J end lost 4 bases, and 13 bases lay between the germline ends. In germline, CDR1 is MNHEY, CDR2 SVGEGT. The length of the CDR3 is 15 residues. Here the CDR3 DNA reads TGTGCCAGCAGTTACCGTGTTGCGGGGTCAGATACGCAGTATTTT. Translated: CASSYRVAGSDTQYF.

This chain links TRBV20-1 with TRBJ2-1; D is perhaps TRBD1 (6 bases). The CDR3 spans 13 residues. Germline CDR1 DFQATT, CDR2 SNEGSKA (reference sequence). V lost 5 bases to trimming and J lost 8 bases, with 16 bases between them. The CDR3 loop reads CSASPSGVDEQFF. DNA of the CDR3: TGCAGTGCTTCACCTTCAGGGGTAGATGAGCAGTTCTTC.